The clone carrying this T cell receptor beta chain was observed at least ten times. Scientists amplified the TCR beta CDR3 regions from RNA transcripts. Second-round multiplex PCR came after a first-round RT-PCR that employed HTBI primers. TCRdb ran MiXCR on the multiplex PCR reads and lists one entry per CDR3 protein. The sample carries about 380,000 distinct CDR3 sequences, approximately 15% recorded once. Hyperthyroidism counted as stable given no ophthalmopathy within 18 months of follow-up. This sample was taken from a study of Graves' ophthalmopathy and Graves' hyperthyroidism. Study information: Peripheral blood was gathered at the point of initial diagnosis, before any treatment started.

Germline assignment: CDR1 SGDLS and CDR2 YYNGEE. CDR3 size: 15 residues. Trimming stripped 3 bases from V and 6 bases from J, with 16 bases between. The source material was peripheral blood. The chain links TRBV9 to TRBJ1-5, with a possible D match to TRBD1 (5 bases). The sequence was collected from a woman between 18 and 30 years old with stable Graves' hyperthyroidism. For the CDR3, the DNA is TGTGCCAGCAGCGCCGAGGGGACCGTGGCTCAGCCCCAGCATTTT. Translation gives CASSAEGTVAQPQHF.